The TCR beta chain described here comes from a study of blood T cell repertoires in COVID-19. Turning to the study itself: Samples representing acute and convalescent COVID-19 were sourced from the United States, Italy and Spain.

The germline CDR1 and CDR2 sequences are ENHRY and SYGVKD. Trimming cost V 2 bases and J 8 bases; bases outside gene matches: 8. The CDR3 contains 15 residues. The table came from immunoSEQ multiplex PCR; TCRdb's copy has only in-frame clones and leaves some out. This sample yields some 310,000 clones, of which roughly 89% are seen a single time; around 0.96% belongs to the top ten. The sequencing sample was made of peripheral blood. The receptor's source is a woman between 35 and 50 years old with COVID-19, enrolled during active disease. This chain joins TRBV10-3 and TRBJ2-1; the match to TRBD2 covers 8 bases. The CDR3 region is CAISEAGGATDEQFF. CDR3 bases: TGTGCCATCAGTGAGGCCGGGGGGGCCACCGATGAGCAGTTCTTC.